The 16 T cell receptor beta chains below were found in one sample sequenced in a study of blood T cell repertoires in COVID-19. Using immunoSEQ multiplex PCR, the repertoire was profiled, and TCRdb retains in-frame clones only, with some absent. This table has about 140,000 clones, about 75% appearing once. Sequencing was carried out using PBMCs or T cells enriched from blood (not recorded which). The source of these receptors is a woman between 50 and 59 years old who had recovered from COVID-19.

The CDR3 reads CASSTGLQETQYF. CDR3 coding DNA: TGTGCCAGTAGTACAGGCCTTCAAGAGACCCAGTACTTC. V usage is TRBV19 and J usage is TRBJ2-5, with D uncertain. Trimming stripped 4 bases from V and 2 bases from J, with 8 bases between. The CDR3 totals 13 residues. From germline, CDR1 is LNHDA and CDR2 SQIVND (reference sequence).

The V gene is TRBV9, the J gene TRBJ2-5, with 8 bases matching TRBD2. V was clipped by 2 bases and J by 5 bases; unmatched bases: 8. The germline V gene encodes CDR1 SGDLS and CDR2 YYNGEE. The CDR3 length is 15 residues. Here the CDR3 DNA reads TGTGCCAGCAGCGTTGGTAGCGGGGCTCTGGAGACCCAGTACTTC. This encodes CASSVGSGALETQYF.

The J gene is TRBJ2-1, the V gene TRBV5-1; D remains ambiguous. The germline gives CDR1 SGHRS, CDR2 YFSETQ. The CDR3 totals 13 residues. V was clipped by 4 bases and J by 8 bases, with 13 bases between them. The CDR3 DNA sequence: TGCGCCAGCAGCCAAATCCCAACTGATGAGCAGTTCTTC. It specifies CASSQIPTDEQFF. The variable domain in full, with the rest retrieved from reference TRBV5-1 and TRBJ2-1, is KAGVTQTPRYLIKTRGQQVTLSCSPISGHRSVSWYQQTPGQGLQFLFEYFSETQRNKGNFPGRFSGRQFSNSRSEMNVSTLELGDSALYLCASSQIPTDEQFFGPGTRLTVL.

The gene calls are TRBV29-1 and TRBJ1-1, with TRBD1 matching over 7 bases. In germline, CDR1 is SQVTM, CDR2 ANQGSEA. The trim removed 5 bases at V and 1 base at J, leaving 4 bases unmatched. This CDR3 has 13 residues. This CDR3 is CSVKGGWNTEAFF. As DNA, the CDR3 is TGCAGCGTTAAAGGGGGCTGGAACACTGAAGCTTTCTTT.

The chain has TRBV16 and TRBJ1-5; D not resolved. Trimming removed 4 bases at V and 4 bases at J, with 8 bases between. CDR3 length equals 13 residues. Germline values: CDR1 KGHSY, CDR2 FQNENV. The CDR3 DNA reads TGTGCCAGCAGCCCCAGTGTTAATCAGCCCCAGCATTTT. The encoded protein is CASSPSVNQPQHF.

The genes are TRBV10-2 and TRBJ2-7; 12 bases fit TRBD2. V lost 2 bases, J lost 3 bases, and 2 bases stayed unmatched. Germline V lookup: CDR1 WSHSY, CDR2 SAAADI. The CDR3 is made up of 15 amino acids. The chain's CDR3 is CASSEGLAGIYEQYF. The CDR3 DNA reads TGCGCCAGCAGTGAGGGACTAGCGGGGATCTACGAGCAGTACTTC.

The chain employs TRBV6-5 and TRBJ1-2, with 10 bases that match TRBD1. CDR3 length: 15 amino acids. Germline assignment: CDR1 MNHEY and CDR2 SVGAGI. V gave up 5 bases and J gave up 5 bases; unmatched junction bases: 8. CDR3 coding DNA: TGTGCCAGCAGTAAAACCGACAGGGGGCAATATGGCTACACCTTC. This translates into CASSKTDRGQYGYTF.

The V and J genes are TRBV11-1 and TRBJ2-4, with a weak D call TRBD2 (6 bases). The CDR3 spans 13 residues. Trimming left V 1 base short and J 8 bases short, with 9 bases between. Per the germline V gene, CDR1 is SGHAT and CDR2 is FQDESV (reference sequence). As DNA, the CDR3 is TGTGCCAGCAGCTTAGGGGGGGACTACATTCAGTACTTC. Residues: CASSLGGDYIQYF.

The V and J genes are TRBV5-1 and TRBJ2-1; D perhaps matches TRBD2 (6 bases). CDR1 is SGHRS, CDR2 YFSETQ, per germline. Trimming cost V 4 bases and J 10 bases, with 18 bases left between them. This CDR3 contains 14 residues. Here the CDR3 DNA reads TGCGCCAGCAGCCGGGACCATGGGGGAGGAGAGCAGTTCTTC. Translating gives CASSRDHGGGEQFF. The whole variable domain, filled in from reference TRBV5-1 and TRBJ2-1, reads KAGVTQTPRYLIKTRGQQVTLSCSPISGHRSVSWYQQTPGQGLQFLFEYFSETQRNKGNFPGRFSGRQFSNSRSEMNVSTLELGDSALYLCASSRDHGGGEQFFGPGTRLTVL.

This chain joins TRBV10-3 and TRBJ2-7, with D tentatively TRBD1 (6 bases). From germline, CDR1 is ENHRY and CDR2 SYGVKD. The CDR3 is 14 amino acids. V was trimmed by 4 bases and J by 7 bases, leaving 17 bases between them. The CDR3 region is CAISVSTGRMEQYF. The CDR3 coding sequence is TGTGCCATCAGTGTCAGCACAGGGCGCATGGAGCAGTACTTC.

This clone appeared a few times. The chain employs TRBV7-8 and TRBJ1-5; D unclear. CDR1 is SGHVS, CDR2 FQNEAQ, per germline. V was shortened by 2 bases and J by 1 base, with 12 bases between the two germline ends. CDR3 length: 16 amino acids. The CDR3 sequence: CASSLREFPSNQPQHF. CDR3 DNA sequence: TGTGCCAGCAGCTTAAGAGAGTTCCCCAGCAATCAGCCCCAGCATTTT.

This chain connects TRBV28 to TRBJ2-2, with D unclear. V lost 8 bases, J lost 0 bases, and 7 bases lay in between. CDR1 and CDR2 (germline): MDHEN, SYDVKM. The CDR3 sequence is 13 residues long. In DNA, the CDR3 is TGTGCCAGCTATGGCCCGAACACCGGGGAGCTGTTTTTT. Encoded protein: CASYGPNTGELFF.

This clone was seen repeatedly, ten times or more. The chain recombines TRBV9 with TRBJ1-1; 8 nucleotides align to TRBD1. Losses at the gene ends were 0 bases for V and 3 bases for J; bases not matched to a gene: 7. Looked up from germline, CDR1 is SGDLS and CDR2 is YYNGEE. The CDR3 contains 16 residues. The CDR3 here is CASSVDGRGLDTEAFF. The DNA for the CDR3 is TGTGCCAGCAGCGTAGATGGCAGGGGGCTGGACACTGAAGCTTTCTTT.

The chain is built from TRBV4-1 and TRBJ2-3; the D gene is possibly TRBD1 (5 bases). The V end was cut by 6 bases, the J end by 0 bases, with 10 bases between. The CDR3 loop spans 14 amino acids. Germline CDR1 MGHRA, CDR2 YSYEKL. CDR3 DNA: TGCGCCAGCAGTCAGACAGCTAGCACAGATACGCAGTATTTT. This codes for CASSQTASTDTQYF.

Only one count was recorded for this clone. The chain uses TRBV7-9 and TRBJ2-7; TRBD2 might be the D (5 bases). Germline CDR1 SEHNR, CDR2 FQNEAQ (reference sequence). The CDR3 sequence is 14 residues long. V was clipped by 5 bases and J by 7 bases, with 18 bases between them. This CDR3 reads CASSISTIREEQYF. The CDR3 DNA is TGTGCCAGCAGCATCTCGACGATCCGGGAAGAGCAGTACTTC.

This clone was seen only a few times. The J gene is TRBJ1-1, the V gene TRBV7-2; D is ambiguous. Germline CDR1 is SGHTA and CDR2 is FQGNSA. Trimming removed 3 bases from V and 1 base from J, with 12 bases in between. The CDR3 is 15 residues long. CDR3 in amino acids: CASSLMWHTNTEAFF. For the CDR3, the DNA is TGTGCCAGCAGCTTGATGTGGCATACGAACACTGAAGCTTTCTTT.